A single sample gave rise to the 23 T cell receptor beta chains below, sequenced in a study of blood T cell repertoires in COVID-19. Sequenced by immunoSEQ multiplex PCR; TCRdb stores in-frame clones only, minus some. The data contain some 270,000 clones, about 82% of them seen just once; the ten biggest clones take up about 6%. Specimen: peripheral blood. The source of these receptors is a woman older than 75 with COVID-19, enrolled during active disease.

The genes are TRBV6-6 and TRBJ1-5; D possibly corresponds to TRBD1 (5 bases). The V gene lost 0 bases and the J gene lost 2 bases, with 11 bases spanning the gap. The CDR3 has 16 amino acids. The germline V gene encodes CDR1 MNHNY and CDR2 SVGAGI (reference sequence). The CDR3 protein is CASSYSRWGGNQPQHF. CDR3 sequence (DNA): TGTGCCAGCAGTTACTCGAGATGGGGCGGCAATCAGCCCCAGCATTTT.

The rearrangement links TRBV7-2 to TRBJ1-2; D unresolved. The CDR3 is 14 residues long. Trimming pared 1 base from V and 2 bases from J, leaving 8 bases between. CDR1 is SGHTA and CDR2 is FQGNSA in the germline V gene. CDR3 in amino acids: CASSLEVRNYGYTF. Here the CDR3 DNA reads TGTGCCAGCAGCTTAGAAGTCCGGAACTATGGCTACACCTTC. The full variable domain, in which reference TRBV7-2 and TRBJ1-2 provide the parts outside the CDR3, is GAGVSQSPSNKVTEKGKDVELRCDPISGHTALYWYRQSLGQGLEFLIYFQGNSAPDKSGLPSDRFSAERTGGSVSTLTIQRTQQEDSAVYLCASSLEVRNYGYTFGSGTRLTVV.

The rearrangement uses TRBV7-3 and TRBJ2-2, with TRBD1 matching 10 bases. V lost 5 bases and J lost 6; bases outside the gene matches: 3. The CDR3 runs to 14 residues. Germline CDR1 and CDR2: SGHTA and FQGTGA. CDR3 amino acids: CASSRQGAAGELFF. In nucleotides, the CDR3 is TGTGCCAGCAGCCGACAGGGGGCGGCCGGGGAGCTGTTTTTT.

CDR3 in amino acids: CASSLTPGRGVGTQYF. CDR3 nucleotide sequence: TGTGCCAGCAGCCTCACCCCTGGCAGGGGTGTCGGTACGCAGTATTTT. The chain combines TRBV7-2 with TRBJ2-3, with TRBD1 as a possible D gene (6 bases). Trimming pared 5 bases from V and 8 bases from J, leaving 23 bases between. This CDR3 comprises 16 residues. Per germline, CDR1 SGHTA and CDR2 FQGNSA.

V and J are TRBV7-9 and TRBJ1-1; TRBD1 aligns across 9 bases. The V gene's germline CDR1 is SEHNR and CDR2 FQNEAQ (reference sequence). V trimming: 1 base; J trimming: 3 bases; junction bases outside the gene matches: 6. The CDR3 sequence is 16 residues long. The CDR3 DNA sequence: TGTGCCAGCAGCTTAGGTACAGGGGGCAGGGACACTGAAGCTTTCTTT. Translated, it gives CASSLGTGGRDTEAFF.

In the case of this clone: Other DNA sequences in this sample translate to the same CDR3. The rearrangement links TRBV3-1 (or the pseudogene TRBV3-2) to TRBJ2-7; 7 bases align to TRBD2. The CDR3 extends over 16 amino acids. After removal of 4 bases from V and 6 bases from J, the junction contained 15 bases not matched to a gene. From germline, CDR1 is LGHDT and CDR2 YNNKEL (reference sequence). The DNA of the CDR3 is TGTGCCAGCAGCCTAAACTGGGGAGGGGCGGGCGCCGAGCAGTACTTC. It encodes CASSLNWGGAGAEQYF.

The chain uses TRBV11-2 and TRBJ1-4, with TRBD1 matching 7 bases. The CDR3 is made up of 16 amino acids. CDR1 is SGHAT and CDR2 is FQNNGV in the germline V gene. V gave up 2 bases and J gave up 5 bases; unmatched junction bases: 8. In DNA, the CDR3 is TGTGCCAGCAGCTTACATCTCGGGACAGTAAATGAAAAACTGTTTTTT. This translates into CASSLHLGTVNEKLFF.

V is TRBV30 and J is TRBJ2-7; 7 bases are shared with TRBD1. This CDR3 has 15 amino acids. V lost 8 bases, J lost 1 base, and 14 bases stayed unmatched. In germline, CDR1 is GTSNPN, CDR2 SVGIG (reference sequence). In DNA form, the CDR3 reads TGTGCCCGAACCGCCCCCAACAGGGGATCCTACGAGCAGTACTTC. It codes for CARTAPNRGSYEQYF.

The rearrangement uses TRBV2 and TRBJ1-5; 9 bases line up with TRBD1. Germline CDR1 is SNHLY and CDR2 is FYNNEI. This CDR3 region has 14 residues. After removal of 6 bases from V and 5 bases from J, the junction contained 5 bases not matched to a gene. The CDR3 nucleotides read TGTGCCAGCAGCGGTACAGGGGGCCATCAGCCCCAGCATTTT. It yields the protein CASSGTGGHQPQHF. The full variable domain, completed using reference TRBV2 and TRBJ1-5, is EPEVTQTPSHQVTQMGQEVILRCVPISNHLYFYWYRQILGQKVEFLVSFYNNEISEKSEIFDDQFSVERPDGSNFTLKIRSTKLEDSAMYFCASSGTGGHQPQHFGDGTRLSIL.

This clone was detected a few times. The chain is built from TRBV6-5 and TRBJ1-1; weak D call: TRBD1 (5 bases). The V gene lost 5 bases and the J gene lost 7 bases, with 14 bases spanning the gap. The length of the CDR3 is 13 residues. Per the germline V gene, CDR1 is MNHEY and CDR2 is SVGAGI. CDR3 in amino acids: CASSPGTSREAFF. DNA for the CDR3: TGTGCCAGCAGTCCCGGGACTTCCCGTGAAGCTTTCTTT.

J is TRBJ1-1 and V is TRBV5-1; no clear D gene. Germline V gives CDR1 SGHRS, CDR2 YFSETQ. CDR3 length equals 14 residues. The V and J ends lost 3 bases and 2 bases respectively, with 11 bases between them. The CDR3 DNA sequence: TGCGCCAGCAGCTGGGCTGCGGGAAACACTGAAGCTTTCTTT. Translating it yields CASSWAAGNTEAFF.

V gene TRBV30 combines with J gene TRBJ1-5; D may be TRBD1 (5 bases). Trimming removed 5 bases at V and 2 bases at J, with 13 bases between. The CDR3 has 14 amino acids. Looked up from germline, CDR1 is GTSNPN and CDR2 is SVGIG (reference sequence). The CDR3 is CAWSLGVGNQPQHF. The CDR3 bases are TGTGCCTGGTCTTTAGGGGTGGGCAATCAGCCCCAGCATTTT.

The rearrangement uses TRBV6-5 and TRBJ2-3; TRBD2 agrees at 7 bases. The CDR3 length is 15 residues. CDR1 and CDR2 (germline): MNHEY, SVGAGI. J was trimmed by 0 bases and V by 6 bases; bases with no gene match: 6. CDR3 DNA: TGTGCCAGCAGGTCTAGCGGTTCTAGCACAGATACGCAGTATTTT. Its translation: CASRSSGSSTDTQYF.

The V and J genes are TRBV11-3 and TRBJ2-3; 9 nucleotides match TRBD2. This CDR3 has 15 amino acids. Per the germline V gene, CDR1 is SGHNT and CDR2 is YENEEA. V trimming: 4 bases; J trimming: 5 bases; junction bases outside the gene matches: 7. The chain's CDR3 is CASSSSGVGGDTQYF. As DNA, the CDR3 is TGTGCCAGCAGCTCTAGCGGGGTCGGGGGAGATACGCAGTATTTT.

V is TRBV21-1 and J is TRBJ2-1; the DNA was not used to check the table's D call, TRBD2. TRBV21-1 is listed as a pseudogene. The CDR3 is 16 amino acids. Here the CDR3 DNA reads TGTGCCAGCAGCCACCGACTAGCGGGGGGTTACAATGAGCAGTTCTTC. As protein: CASSHRLAGGYNEQFF.

The chain combines TRBV4-1 with TRBJ2-1, with D unresolved. The germline V and J ends were trimmed by 0 bases and 1 base, with 10 bases remaining between them. The CDR3 has 16 residues. The V gene's germline CDR1 is MGHRA and CDR2 YSYEKL. The CDR3 bases are TGCGCCAGCAGCCAAGATATCCTTCGTTCCTACAATGAGCAGTTCTTC. The encoded protein is CASSQDILRSYNEQFF.

This clone was detected only once. The rearrangement links TRBV11-2 to TRBJ2-5; 8 nucleotides match TRBD1. The junction had 1 base not matched to a gene; V was cut back by 1 base and J by 9 bases. The length of the CDR3 is 12 residues. Germline values: CDR1 SGHAT, CDR2 FQNNGV. The CDR3 protein is CASSLGDRSQYF. Written as DNA, the CDR3 is TGTGCCAGCAGCTTAGGGGACAGGTCCCAGTACTTC.

In its sample, this clone was seen a few times. The chain combines TRBV7-2 with TRBJ2-7; D is perhaps TRBD1 (6 bases). This CDR3 contains 15 residues. V was pared by 6 bases and J by 3 bases, with 18 bases between. Germline CDR1 SGHTA, CDR2 FQGNSA. Written as DNA, the CDR3 is TGTGCCAGCAGTTTTACCAGGACAGAAAACTACGAGCAGTACTTC. This sequence encodes CASSFTRTENYEQYF.

The V gene is TRBV6-2 or TRBV6-3, the J gene TRBJ2-4; D may be TRBD1 (7 bases). Per the germline V gene, CDR1 is MNHEY and CDR2 is SVGEGT. The CDR3 is 16 amino acids. Between the trimmed V and J ends, which lost 6 bases and 0 bases, there was a span of 15 bases. The CDR3, as DNA: TGTGCCAGCAGCCGGGCGGGACAGATAGCCAAAAACATTCAGTACTTC. It codes for CASSRAGQIAKNIQYF.

The chain carries TRBV25-1 and TRBJ1-6, with 7 nucleotides matching TRBD1. V shed 6 bases and J 7 bases; nucleotides not matched to a gene: 3. The CDR3 runs 13 residues. Germline CDR1 reads MGHDK; CDR2 reads SYGVNS. CDR3 sequence reads: CASRTGRNSPLHF. The CDR3, as DNA: TGTGCCAGCAGGACAGGGAGGAATTCACCCCTCCACTTT.

In this sample, this clone turned up once. This sequence joins TRBV5-1 and TRBJ2-1; D is possibly TRBD2 (5 bases). This CDR3 contains 13 residues. CDR1 SGHRS and CDR2 YFSETQ come from the germline V gene. V was pared by 4 bases and J by 7 bases, with 12 bases between. The CDR3: CASSLGGWNEQFF. The CDR3 bases are TGCGCCAGCAGCCTTGGCGGGTGGAATGAGCAGTTCTTC. The entire variable domain, with the rest obtained from reference TRBV5-1 and TRBJ2-1, is as follows: KAGVTQTPRYLIKTRGQQVTLSCSPISGHRSVSWYQQTPGQGLQFLFEYFSETQRNKGNFPGRFSGRQFSNSRSEMNVSTLELGDSALYLCASSLGGWNEQFFGPGTRLTVL.

The chain combines TRBV19 with TRBJ1-5, with 8 bases that match TRBD1. This CDR3 region has 13 residues. Germline CDR1 LNHDA, CDR2 SQIVND (reference sequence). With 11 bases clipped from V and 3 bases from J, the junction kept 6 bases outside the gene matches. CDR3 nucleotides: TGTGCCGCCCGGGGACAGGCCAATCAGCCCCAGCATTTT. It translates to CAARGQANQPQHF.

The genes are TRBV5-8 and TRBJ2-4; a weak D match, TRBD2 (5 bases). V was shortened by 4 bases and J by 1 base, with 21 bases between the two germline ends. This CDR3 is built from 18 residues. CDR1 and CDR2 (germline): SGHTS, YDEGEE. In nucleotides, the CDR3 is TGTGCCAGCAGCCATTCGGGGAACCCTGATTTTGCCAAAAACATTCAGTACTTC. Its translation: CASSHSGNPDFAKNIQYF.